Presented here are 15 T cell receptor beta chains from one specimen sequenced in a study of T-cell reconstitution after alpha-beta-depleted transplantation in children. Unique molecular identifiers were incorporated during preparation of the TCRbeta library. Using its own MiXCR run on the PCR reads, TCRdb lists one record per CDR3 protein. The data contain 40,000 to 60,000 distinct CDR3 sequences, about 9% of them singletons. The material sequenced was PBMCs, mostly from graft donor cells, taken 60 days after TCRalphabeta/CD19-depleted stem cell transplant. The receptors derive from a male patient between 2 and 10 years old who had a stem cell transplant for chronic granulomatous disease, so the T cells may come from the graft donor.

This chain joins TRBV20-1 and TRBJ2-7; 10 positions agree with TRBD2. Trimming removed 3 bases from V and 7 bases from J; junction bases left unmatched: 12. Germline values: CDR1 DFQATT, CDR2 SNEGSKA (reference sequence). There are 15 residues in the CDR3. In nucleotides, the CDR3 is TGCAGTGCTAGTCTGTCTAGCGGGGGCTTGGGGGAGCAGTACTTC. Protein sequence: CSASLSSGGLGEQYF.

This clonotype was detected many times. The chain carries TRBV27 and TRBJ2-1; 8 bases agree with TRBD2. The length of the CDR3 is 14 residues. The junction had 3 bases not matched to a gene; V was cut back by 5 bases and J by 3 bases. CDR1 and CDR2 (germline): MNHEY, SMNVEV (reference sequence). This chain's CDR3 is CASSRLAIYNEQFF. DNA of the CDR3: TGTGCCAGCAGTCGACTAGCGATCTACAATGAGCAGTTCTTC.

This clonotype came up many times. This rearrangement joins TRBV29-1 to TRBJ2-7; 7 bases fit TRBD2. Losses at the gene ends were 6 bases for V and 7 bases for J; bases not matched to a gene: 9. The CDR3 loop spans 12 amino acids. Germline CDR1 is SQVTM and CDR2 is ANQGSEA. The CDR3 DNA is TGCAGCGTCGGTCAGGGAGCGGGAGAGCAGTACTTC. Its protein is CSVGQGAGEQYF.

This clonotype was recorded many times. CDR3 DNA: TGTGCCAGCAGTTTATTTAATGTGGTAGGAGGGTATGGGGCCAACGTCCTGACTTTC. Translating gives CASSLFNVVGGYGANVLTF. The chain has TRBV27 and TRBJ2-6; D is possibly TRBD2 (6 bases). V gave up 1 base and J gave up 3 bases, with 19 bases separating them. Germline CDR1 reads MNHEY; CDR2 reads SMNVEV (reference sequence). The CDR3 is made up of 19 amino acids.

This clonotype was counted ten times or more. The chain links TRBV7-8 to TRBJ1-6; no definite D call. The V and J ends lost 5 bases and 10 bases respectively, with 18 bases between them. CDR1 and CDR2 from the germline V gene are SGHVS and FQNEAQ. This CDR3 has 15 amino acids. CDR3 sequence (DNA): TGTGCCAGCAGCCCAACATGGTCCTGGGGATCACCCCTCCACTTT. This translates into CASSPTWSWGSPLHF.

This clonotype was counted ten times or more. The V and J genes are TRBV20-1 and TRBJ2-7; D uncertain. This CDR3 comprises 13 residues. The V end lost 1 base, the J end lost 0 bases, and 7 bases lay between the germline ends. Germline CDR1 DFQATT, CDR2 SNEGSKA (reference sequence). The CDR3 protein is CSARGSVSYEQYF. The CDR3, as DNA: TGCAGTGCTAGAGGCAGCGTCTCCTACGAGCAGTACTTC.

This clonotype was seen ten or more times. This CDR3 is CATSRRPDRVGNQPQHF. The CDR3 coding sequence is TGTGCCACCAGCAGAAGACCGGACAGGGTGGGCAATCAGCCCCAGCATTTT. The chain recombines TRBV15 with TRBJ1-5, with 8 bases lining up with TRBD1. The CDR3 totals 17 residues. In germline, CDR1 is LNHNV, CDR2 YYDKDF (reference sequence). Trimming removed 2 bases from V and 2 bases from J; junction bases left unmatched: 8. Combining the CDR3 with reference TRBV15 and TRBJ1-5 gives the whole variable domain DAMVIQNPRYQVTQFGKPVTLSCSQTLNHNVMYWYQQKSSQAPKLLFHYYDKDFNNEADTPDNFQSRRPNTSFCFLDIRSPGLGDTAMYLCATSRRPDRVGNQPQHFGDGTRLSIL.

This clonotype was seen more than once but under ten times. The chain recombines TRBV7-9 with TRBJ1-5; TRBD1 agrees at 12 bases. Trimming at V came to 4 bases and at J to 1 base, leaving 5 bases not matched to a gene. The V gene's germline CDR1 is SEHNR and CDR2 FQNEAQ (reference sequence). The CDR3 is 17 residues long. The CDR3 nucleotides are TGTGCCAGCAGCTCGGGACAGGGGGCAATAAGCAATCAGCCCCAGCATTTT. It yields the protein CASSSGQGAISNQPQHF. Complete variable domain (other parts from reference TRBV7-9 and TRBJ1-5): DTGVSQNPRHKITKRGQNVTFRCDPISEHNRLYWYRQTLGQGPEFLTYFQNEAQLEKSRLLSDRFSAERPKGSFSTLEIQRTEQGDSAMYLCASSSGQGAISNQPQHFGDGTRLSIL.

Regarding this clonotype: The junction does not match germline at one end; this may be a read error. The chain employs TRBV3-1 and TRBJ2-1, with TRBD1 as a possible D gene (6 bases). The CDR3 covers 15 residues. Germline-derived CDR1 and CDR2 are LGHDT and YNNKEL (reference sequence). The CDR3 DNA sequence: TGTGCCACCAGCCAACAGGGCCTCTCCTACAATGAGCAGTTCTTC. It is translated as CATSQQGLSYNEQFF.

There are a few counts of this clonotype. The gene calls are TRBV27 and TRBJ2-6; 7 bases fit TRBD1. CDR3 size: 23 residues. Per the germline V gene, CDR1 is MNHEY and CDR2 is SMNVEV (reference sequence). Trimming took 6 bases from V and 0 from J; bases not matched to a gene: 26. CDR3: CASRFIIFPPGQSRDSGANVLTF. DNA of the CDR3: TGTGCCAGCAGATTTATTATATTTCCTCCGGGACAGAGTCGCGACTCTGGGGCCAACGTCCTGACTTTC.

V and J are TRBV10-3 and TRBJ2-2; tentatively, D is TRBD1 (6 bases). In germline, CDR1 is ENHRY, CDR2 SYGVKD. CDR3 size: 14 residues. The V gene lost 4 bases and the J gene lost 1 base, with 7 bases spanning the gap. Here the CDR3 reads CAISGQVNTGELFF. CDR3 nucleotides: TGTGCCATCAGTGGACAGGTGAACACCGGGGAGCTGTTTTTT.

This clonotype was seen at least ten times. The chain employs TRBV5-1 and TRBJ2-5; the D is unclear. This CDR3 has 13 residues. Germline CDR1 reads SGHRS; CDR2 reads YFSETQ. V lost 4 bases to trimming and J lost 3 bases, with 10 bases between them. The DNA for the CDR3 is TGCGCCAGCAGCGAGCCAGTAGAAGAGACCCAGTACTTC. It yields the protein CASSEPVEETQYF. Filled out from reference TRBV5-1 and TRBJ2-5, the complete variable domain reads KAGVTQTPRYLIKTRGQQVTLSCSPISGHRSVSWYQQTPGQGLQFLFEYFSETQRNKGNFPGRFSGRQFSNSRSEMNVSTLELGDSALYLCASSEPVEETQYFGPGTRLLVL.

The table lists this clonotype with many counts. V is TRBV27 and J is TRBJ2-7; the D gene is possibly TRBD2 (5 bases). The CDR3 spans 13 residues. Deletions cut 5 bases from V and 4 bases from J, with 12 bases between. CDR1 is MNHEY, CDR2 SMNVEV, per germline (reference sequence). CDR3 in DNA: TGTGCCAGCAGTCCCGGGAATGGGTACGAGCAGTACTTC. It codes for CASSPGNGYEQYF.

This clonotype was seen at least ten times. The chain employs TRBV28 and TRBJ1-4; 10 bases match TRBD1. In germline, CDR1 is MDHEN, CDR2 SYDVKM. The V segment lost 0 bases and the J segment 14 bases; nucleotides outside the gene matches: 0. There are 12 residues in the CDR3. This CDR3 is CASSLWGQGLFF. CDR3 in DNA: TGTGCCAGCAGTTTATGGGGACAGGGGCTGTTTTTT.

The table lists this clonotype with many counts. The CDR3 loop reads CAISEPSGTSGKETQYF. CDR3 DNA: TGTGCCATCAGTGAGCCTTCCGGGACTAGCGGGAAAGAGACCCAGTACTTC. V is TRBV10-3 and J is TRBJ2-5; 13 bases are a match to TRBD2. The CDR3 has 17 amino acids. Unmatched junction bases numbered 6, after V lost 2 bases and J lost 3 bases. The germline gives CDR1 ENHRY, CDR2 SYGVKD.